This TCR beta chain emerged from a study of T cell responses to AZD1222 COVID-19 vaccine. Study-level results: Baseline seropositivity occurred in only a handful of AZD1222 recipients. There were mostly white British donors and more females than males, and clonal diversity was possibly underestimated. Without day 14 samples, only post-peak T cell repertoires were studied. Among spike-specific TCRs, nearly half reportedly target unmutated variant regions.

The data were produced by immunoSEQ multiplex PCR, yet TCRdb's version contains in-frame clones alone and is incomplete. Of roughly 150,000 clones in the sample, just over 90% were seen once. The CDR3 contains 13 residues. Germline CDR1 is SNHLY and CDR2 is FYNNEI. Trimming took 7 bases from V and 1 from J, leaving 10 bases between them. To note about this clone: Its antigen is as yet unknown.

Here the sequenced sample was peripheral blood, taken 28 days after the second AZD1222 dose. The sequence derives from an adult who received the AZD1222 COVID-19 vaccine. The V and J genes are TRBV2 and TRBJ1-1; no reliable D call. In nucleotides, the CDR3 is TGTGCCAGCACAAGCCAGGCGAACACTGAAGCTTTCTTT. Residues: CASTSQANTEAFF.